The sequence of this T cell receptor (beta chain) was determined in a study of T cell responses to AZD1222 COVID-19 vaccine. Overall study results and limits: Recipients of two AZD1222 doses showed rising Spike-specific TCR breadth and depth. Baseline seropositivity characterized only a handful of AZD1222 recipients.

The assay was immunoSEQ multiplex PCR, and TCRdb's table has in-frame clones only and misses some. The data contain roughly 120,000 clones, about 90% of them singletons. The V end was cut by 6 bases, the J end by 2 bases, with 20 bases between. Germline lookup yields CDR1 KGHSH and CDR2 LQKENI. The CDR3 is 16 amino acids. As to this clone: Its antigen is not known.

The source is an adult in good health. The V call is TRBV18, the J call TRBJ2-7; a possible D gene is TRBD1 (7 bases). Sample: peripheral blood, taken on day 0 of AZD1222 vaccination. DNA of the CDR3: TGTGCCAGCTCGCGTGACCAGGGGGGCAGTACCTACGAGCAGTACTTC. Its translation is CASSRDQGGSTYEQYF. The variable domain in full, completed from reference TRBV18 and TRBJ2-7, reads NAGVMQNPRHLVRRRGQEARLRCSPMKGHSHVYWYRQLPEEGLKFMVYLQKENIIDESGMPKERFSAEFPKEGPSILRIQQVVRGDSAAYFCASSRDQGGSTYEQYFGPGTRLTVT.